This paragraph covers one T cell receptor beta chain sequence. What it binds is unknown. These data come from a study of T cells in Graves' hyperthyroidism and ophthalmopathy. At the level of the study: Staff took peripheral blood when the initial diagnosis was made, before any treatment began.

This CDR3 contains 14 residues. After removal of 2 bases from V and 8 bases from J, the junction contained 7 bases not matched to a gene. Germline loops: CDR1 SGDLS, CDR2 YYNGEE. RNA transcripts gave rise to amplified TCR beta CDR3 regions. Carried out on the TCR CDR3, a first-round RT-PCR used the HTBI primer set. TCRdb processed the multiplex PCR reads anew with MiXCR; each CDR3 protein has one entry. Here the sample spans around 490,000 distinct CDR3 sequences, about 20% being singletons. General study results and limits: Among clonotypes expanded in thyroid above 0.001, most were also found in blood.

The sequenced sample consisted of blood. The chain employs TRBV9 and TRBJ1-2; 9 bases align to TRBD1. This sequence originates from a middle-aged man with Graves' ophthalmopathy. The CDR3 sequence is CASSVVQGARGYTF. CDR3 nucleotides: TGTGCCAGCAGCGTCGTACAGGGGGCAAGAGGCTACACCTTC.